This TCR beta chain was sequenced in a study of blood T cell repertoires in COVID-19. Across the whole study: The cDNA or gDNA used as material had been derived from T cells, B-cell-depleted T cells, or PBMCs.

As handled by the study authors: Quantification of nucleated cells was approximated via reference gene primer amplification. Profiling relied on immunoSEQ multiplex PCR, and the TCRdb table lists in-frame clones only, not all of them. V and J calls and clone size are those listed in that table; D and trimming were worked out from the DNA. This table holds approximately 300,000 clones, more than 75% found once. Participants reported their clinical history, and cohort assignment relied on those reports. What the recovered Cohort 3 donors had was two negative PCRs, clearance, or symptom resolution. Per the germline V gene, CDR1 is MNHNY and CDR2 is SVGAGI (reference sequence). The germline V and J ends were trimmed by 4 bases and 5 bases, with 14 bases remaining between them. The CDR3 extends over 14 amino acids.

This TCR came from a woman aged 25 to 39 who had recovered from COVID-19. The chain recombines TRBV6-6 with TRBJ1-2; maybe TRBD1 (6 bases). Material: PBMCs or T cells enriched from blood (not recorded which). DNA for the CDR3: TGTGCCAGCAGTTCACCAGGGGAGAGGTATGGCTACACCTTC. It specifies CASSSPGERYGYTF.